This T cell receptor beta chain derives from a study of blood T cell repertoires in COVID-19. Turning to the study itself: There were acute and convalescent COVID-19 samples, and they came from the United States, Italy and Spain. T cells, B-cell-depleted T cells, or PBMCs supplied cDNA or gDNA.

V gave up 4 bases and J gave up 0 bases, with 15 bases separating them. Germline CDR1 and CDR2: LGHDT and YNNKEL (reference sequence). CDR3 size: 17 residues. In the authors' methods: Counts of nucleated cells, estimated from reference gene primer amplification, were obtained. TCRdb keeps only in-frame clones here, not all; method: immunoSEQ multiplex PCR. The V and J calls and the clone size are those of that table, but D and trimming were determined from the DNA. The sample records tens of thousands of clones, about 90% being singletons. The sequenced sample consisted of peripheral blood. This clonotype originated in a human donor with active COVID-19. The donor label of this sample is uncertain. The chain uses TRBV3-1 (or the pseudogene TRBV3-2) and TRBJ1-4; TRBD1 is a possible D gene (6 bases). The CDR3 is CASSRSGGAATNEKLFF. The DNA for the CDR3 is TGTGCCAGCAGCCGATCGGGGGGCGCCGCAACTAATGAAAAACTGTTTTTT.